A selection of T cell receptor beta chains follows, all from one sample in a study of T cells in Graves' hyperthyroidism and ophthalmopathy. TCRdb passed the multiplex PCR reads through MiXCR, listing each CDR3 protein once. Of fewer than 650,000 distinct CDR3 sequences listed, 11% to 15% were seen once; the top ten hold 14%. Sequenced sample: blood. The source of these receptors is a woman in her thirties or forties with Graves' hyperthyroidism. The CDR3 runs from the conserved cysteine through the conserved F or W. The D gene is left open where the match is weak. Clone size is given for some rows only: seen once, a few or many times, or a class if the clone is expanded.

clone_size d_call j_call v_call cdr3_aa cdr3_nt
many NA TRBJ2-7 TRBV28 CASSRDTSGAYEQYF TGTGCCAGCAGCCGGGATACCAGTGGGGCCTACGAGCAGTACTTC
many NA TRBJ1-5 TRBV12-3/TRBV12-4 CASRATGGGSNQPQHF TGTGCCAGCAGAGCGACAGGAGGAGGTAGCAATCAGCCCCAGCATTTT
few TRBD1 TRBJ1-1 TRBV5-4 CASSSDRGLVAFF TGTGCCAGCAGCTCTGACAGGGGGCTAGTAGCTTTCTTT
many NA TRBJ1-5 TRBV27 CASSLVGVGNQPQHF TGTGCCAGCAGTTTAGTGGGGGTCGGCAATCAGCCCCAGCATTTT
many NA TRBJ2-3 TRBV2 CASSSFDTQYF TGTGCCAGCAGTTCTTTTGATACGCAGTATTTT
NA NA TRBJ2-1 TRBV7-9 CASSLEGVENEQFF TGTGCCAGCAGCTTAGAGGGGGTAGAAAATGAGCAGTTCTTC
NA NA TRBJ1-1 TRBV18 CASSRRDQGNTEAFF TGTGCCAGCTCACGGCGGGATCAGGGGAACACTGAAGCTTTCTTT
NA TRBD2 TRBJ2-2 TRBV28 CASSPSGITGELFF TGTGCCAGCAGTCCTAGCGGAATCACCGGGGAGCTGTTTTTT
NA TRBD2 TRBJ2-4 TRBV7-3 CASSLLAGKNIQYF TGTGCCAGCAGCTTATTAGCGGGGAAAAACATTCAGTACTTC
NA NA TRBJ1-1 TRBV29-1 CSVDGNLSEAFF TGCAGCGTTGACGGTAATTTGTCTGAAGCTTTCTTT
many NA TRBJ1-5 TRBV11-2 CASSLGSSQPQHF TGTGCCAGCAGCTTAGGTTCTTCTCAGCCCCAGCATTTT
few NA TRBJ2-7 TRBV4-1 CASSLRGAKETYEQYF TGCGCCAGCAGCCTCCGGGGGGCTAAAGAGACCTACGAGCAGTACTTC
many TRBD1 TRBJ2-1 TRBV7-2 CASSLANRGYYNEQFF TGTGCCAGCAGCTTAGCAAACAGGGGGTACTACAATGAGCAGTTCTTC
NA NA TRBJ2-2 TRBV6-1 CASSEAADWGTGELFF TGTGCCAGCAGTGAGGCCGCTGACTGGGGCACCGGGGAGCTGTTTTTT
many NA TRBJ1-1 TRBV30 CAWSVRSGYTEAFF TGTGCCTGGAGTGTACGGAGCGGGTACACTGAAGCTTTCTTT
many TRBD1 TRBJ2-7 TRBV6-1 CASSTDRGSSYEQYF TGTGCCAGCAGTACCGACAGGGGCTCCTCCTACGAGCAGTACTTC
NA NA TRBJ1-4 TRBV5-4 CASSFGSTNEKLFF TGTGCCAGCAGCTTTGGGTCAACTAATGAAAAACTGTTTTTT
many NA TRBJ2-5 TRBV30 CAWRPEARETQYF TGTGCCTGGAGGCCCGAGGCCCGGGAGACCCAGTACTTC
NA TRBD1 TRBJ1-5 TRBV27 CACVRGQLRSNQPQHF TGTGCCTGCGTCCGGGGACAGCTTAGAAGCAATCAGCCCCAGCATTTT
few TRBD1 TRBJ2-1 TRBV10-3 CAIRKQGEYNEQFF TGTGCCATCAGGAAACAGGGGGAATACAATGAGCAGTTCTTC
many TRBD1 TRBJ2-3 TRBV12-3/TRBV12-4 CASSPQGQGASDTQYF TGTGCCAGCAGTCCCCAGGGACAGGGGGCGTCAGATACGCAGTATTTT
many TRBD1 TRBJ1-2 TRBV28 CASTLGDRTNYGYTF TGTGCCAGCACCCTCGGGGACAGGACTAACTATGGCTACACCTTC
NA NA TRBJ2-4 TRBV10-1 CASSESIDLKNIQYF TGCGCCAGCAGTGAGTCGATAGACCTTAAAAACATTCAGTACTTC
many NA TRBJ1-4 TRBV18 CASSPRGPGNEKLFF TGTGCCAGCTCACCACGAGGCCCAGGGAATGAAAAACTGTTTTTT
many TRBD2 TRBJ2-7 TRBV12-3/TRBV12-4 CASSGLANSYEQYF TGTGCCAGCAGTGGACTAGCGAACTCCTACGAGCAGTACTTC
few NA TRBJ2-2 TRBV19 CASRTRNTGELFF TGTGCCAGTCGAACCCGAAACACCGGGGAGCTGTTTTTT
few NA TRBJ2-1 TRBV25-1 CASSESRGGEQFF TGTGCCAGCAGTGAATCAAGGGGGGGTGAGCAGTTCTTC
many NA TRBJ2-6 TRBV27 CASSSRNSGANVLTF TGTGCCAGCAGCTCGAGGAACTCCGGGGCCAACGTCCTGACTTTC
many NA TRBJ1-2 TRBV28 CASSLNNFYGYTF TGTGCCAGCAGTTTAAACAACTTCTATGGCTACACCTTC
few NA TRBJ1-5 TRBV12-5 CASGFGGGQPQHF TGTGCTAGTGGTTTCGGGGGCGGTCAGCCCCAGCATTTT
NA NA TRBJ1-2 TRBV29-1 CSLRGGPGDGYTF TGCAGCCTACGAGGGGGGCCAGGAGATGGCTACACCTTC
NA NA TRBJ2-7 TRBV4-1 CASSQLDRVPYEQYF TGCGCCAGCAGCCAACTGGACAGAGTCCCCTACGAGCAGTACTTC
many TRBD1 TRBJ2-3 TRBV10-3 CAISPGQGATDTQYF TGTGCCATCAGTCCGGGACAGGGGGCAACAGATACGCAGTATTTT
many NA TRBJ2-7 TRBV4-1 CASSQGLGAGYEQYF TGCGCCAGCAGCCAGGGACTTGGAGCTGGCTACGAGCAGTACTTC
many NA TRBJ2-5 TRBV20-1 CSARIWDPQETQYF TGCAGTGCTAGAATATGGGACCCCCAAGAGACCCAGTACTTC
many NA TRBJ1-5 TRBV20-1 CSARLQENQPQHF TGCAGTGCTAGGCTGCAGGAGAATCAGCCCCAGCATTTT
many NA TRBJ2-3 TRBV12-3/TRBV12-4 CASSLGGPGTDTQYF TGTGCCAGCAGTTTGGGCGGTCCTGGCACAGATACGCAGTATTTT
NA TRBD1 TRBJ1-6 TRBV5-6 CASGGQGASNSPLHF TGTGCCAGCGGAGGACAGGGGGCTAGTAATTCACCCCTCCACTTT
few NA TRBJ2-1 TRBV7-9 CASSFDPIRQFF TGTGCCAGCAGCTTCGACCCGATCAGGCAGTTCTTC
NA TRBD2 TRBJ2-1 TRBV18 CASSPSTSGGNEQFF TGTGCCAGCTCACCGAGTACTAGCGGGGGGAATGAGCAGTTCTTC
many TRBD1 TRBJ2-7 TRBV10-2 CASSQGQAAYEQYF TGCGCCAGCAGCCAGGGACAGGCGGCCTACGAGCAGTACTTC
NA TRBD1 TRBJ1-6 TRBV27 CASSGTGWNSPLHF TGTGCCAGCAGCGGGACAGGGTGGAATTCACCCCTCCACTTT
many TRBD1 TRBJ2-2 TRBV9 CASSETGGTVPGELFF TGTGCCAGCAGTGAGACAGGGGGCACCGTCCCCGGGGAGCTGTTTTTT
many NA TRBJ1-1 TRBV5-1 CASSRNRRRTSGTEAFF TGCGCCAGCAGCCGCAACCGAAGGAGGACCTCGGGCACTGAAGCTTTCTTT
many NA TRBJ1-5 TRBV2 CASSPDSGRVQPQHF TGTGCCAGCAGCCCGGACTCAGGACGGGTTCAGCCCCAGCATTTT
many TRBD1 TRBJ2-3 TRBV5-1 CASSSQGSTDTQYF TGCGCCAGCAGCTCACAGGGGAGCACAGATACGCAGTATTTT
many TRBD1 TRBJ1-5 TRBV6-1 CASSRTGVGNQPQHF TGTGCCAGCAGTCGGACAGGGGTTGGGAATCAGCCCCAGCATTTT
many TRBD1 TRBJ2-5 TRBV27 CASSWTGGPRETQYF TGTGCCAGCAGTTGGACAGGGGGCCCGCGAGAGACCCAGTACTTC
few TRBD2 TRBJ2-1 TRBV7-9 CASSPGTSRWDEQFF TGTGCCAGCAGCCCAGGGACTAGCCGCTGGGATGAGCAGTTCTTC
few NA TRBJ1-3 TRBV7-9 CASSPQQGGGNTIYF TGTGCCAGCAGCCCCCAACAGGGAGGTGGAAACACCATATATTTT
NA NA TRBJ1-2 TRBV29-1 CSVEVQGPRSGYGYTF TGCAGCGTTGAAGTCCAGGGGCCCCGTTCTGGCTATGGCTACACCTTC
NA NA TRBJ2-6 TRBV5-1 CASSLDPSSGANVLTF TGCGCCAGCAGCTTGGACCCAAGCTCTGGGGCCAACGTCCTGACTTTC
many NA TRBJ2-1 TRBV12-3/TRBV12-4 CASSSDIWTVNEQFF TGTGCCAGCAGTTCAGACATCTGGACAGTAAATGAGCAGTTCTTC
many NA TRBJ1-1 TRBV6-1 CASSPPNIRTEAFF TGTGCCAGCAGTCCCCCGAATATCCGCACTGAAGCTTTCTTT
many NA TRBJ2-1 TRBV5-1 CASSFSVYEQFF TGCGCCAGCAGCTTCTCCGTCTATGAGCAGTTCTTC
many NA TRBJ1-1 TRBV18 CASSWGRNTEAFF TGTGCCAGCTCATGGGGTCGCAACACTGAAGCTTTCTTT
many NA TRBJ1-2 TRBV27 CASSPGSGTNYGYTF TGTGCCAGCAGTCCCGGTTCAGGGACGAACTATGGCTACACCTTC
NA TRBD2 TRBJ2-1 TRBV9 CASSPRLGEGTVNEQFF TGTGCCAGCAGCCCCCGCTTGGGGGAGGGTACAGTTAATGAGCAGTTCTTC
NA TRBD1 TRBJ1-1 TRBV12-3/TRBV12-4 CASRNQGAGTEAFF TGTGCCAGCAGGAACCAGGGGGCAGGGACTGAAGCTTTCTTT
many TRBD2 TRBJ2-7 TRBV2 CASSEGLRGSYEQYF TGTGCCAGCAGTGAGGGACTACGTGGGTCCTACGAGCAGTACTTC